This entry lists 16 T cell receptor beta chains sequenced from one sample in a study of T cell repertoires in cytomegalovirus infection. These receptors' antigens are unknown. TCRdb processed the reads anew with MiXCR; each CDR3 protein has one entry. The sample includes 680,000 or so distinct CDR3 sequences, around 32% of them seen just once. Sequenced here: cultured PBMCs, sampled from culture after CMV antigen stimulation. Receptor source: a human donor in good health (CMV status not recorded). Some clones in this sample may be carry-over from other donors' samples.

This clonotype was seen a few times. This rearrangement joins TRBV7-2 to TRBJ2-3, with TRBD2 matching 9 bases. The V gene's germline CDR1 is SGHTA and CDR2 FQGNSA. The V segment lost 6 bases and the J segment 1 base; nucleotides outside the gene matches: 5. There are 15 residues in the CDR3. The CDR3 spells CASRFLAGGTDTQYF. In nucleotides, the CDR3 is TGTGCCAGCAGGTTTTTAGCGGGGGGCACAGATACGCAGTATTTT.

This chain connects TRBV4-1 to TRBJ2-1; D is possibly TRBD2 (5 bases). Looked up from germline, CDR1 is MGHRA and CDR2 is YSYEKL. Trimming shortened V by 0 bases and J by 4 bases, and 7 bases separated the two germline ends. The CDR3 extends over 14 amino acids. The CDR3, as DNA: TGCGCCAGCAGCCAAGAGTCGGGGTACAATGAGCAGTTCTTC. Translation: CASSQESGYNEQFF.

The rearrangement links TRBV3-1 to TRBJ2-5; D is uncertain. Per the germline V gene, CDR1 is LGHDT and CDR2 is YNNKEL (reference sequence). Deletions cut 0 bases from V and 1 base from J, with 12 bases between. The CDR3 sequence is 16 residues long. The CDR3 DNA follows: TGTGCCAGCAGCCAAGATGAGAATTTCGCCCAAGAGACCCAGTACTTC. Its translation: CASSQDENFAQETQYF.

There are many counts of this clonotype. The V gene is TRBV10-3, the J gene TRBJ2-3; 9 bases agree with TRBD2. V lost 9 bases, J lost 2 bases, and 12 bases stayed unmatched. Germline V lookup: CDR1 ENHRY, CDR2 SYGVKD. This CDR3 contains 16 residues. The CDR3 nucleotides read TGTGCCATAGCAGATCGCCTAGCGGGGCCCACAGATACGCAGTATTTT. Its protein product is CAIADRLAGPTDTQYF.

This clonotype appeared a few times. The chain couples TRBV7-2 to TRBJ2-1; 10 positions agree with TRBD2. The length of the CDR3 is 17 residues. Trimming cost V 2 bases and J 4 bases; bases outside gene matches: 8. Germline values: CDR1 SGHTA, CDR2 FQGNSA. CDR3 region: CASSLPLSGGAYNEQFF. The DNA for the CDR3 is TGTGCCAGCAGCTTACCGTTAAGCGGGGGGGCATACAATGAGCAGTTCTTC.

The CDR3 nucleotides read TGTGCCAGCAGTTTGGGACGGGGGAAGGCTGAAGCTTTCTTT. This gives the protein CASSLGRGKAEAFF. The chain links TRBV12-3 or TRBV12-4 to TRBJ1-1, with D maybe TRBD1 (5 bases). The CDR3 is 14 residues long. V was shortened by 3 bases and J by 6 bases, with 14 bases between the two germline ends.

This clonotype was recorded a few times. The gene calls are TRBV7-9 and TRBJ2-3; 13 nucleotides line up with TRBD2. From germline, CDR1 is SEHNR and CDR2 FQNEAQ (reference sequence). V was clipped by 1 base and J by 3 bases; unmatched bases: 13. The CDR3 spans 20 residues. The DNA of the CDR3 is TGTGCCAGCAGCTTAGGGCAAGGCGGACTAGCGGGAGCTGGTACAGATACGCAGTATTTT. Protein sequence: CASSLGQGGLAGAGTDTQYF. Variable domain in full (rest from reference TRBV7-9 and TRBJ2-3): DTGVSQNPRHKITKRGQNVTFRCDPISEHNRLYWYRQTLGQGPEFLTYFQNEAQLEKSRLLSDRFSAERPKGSFSTLEIQRTEQGDSAMYLCASSLGQGGLAGAGTDTQYFGPGTRLTVL.

The J gene is TRBJ1-5, the V gene TRBV20-1, with D tentatively TRBD1 (6 bases). Germline lookup yields CDR1 DFQATT and CDR2 SNEGSKA (reference sequence). The ends were cut back, 0 bases at V and 3 bases at J, with 15 bases in the middle. The CDR3 is 16 amino acids. DNA for the CDR3: TGCAGTGCTAGAGACCCCAGGACAGTTTCCAATCAGCCCCAGCATTTT. Protein sequence: CSARDPRTVSNQPQHF.

The table lists this clonotype with a few counts. V and J are TRBV7-2 and TRBJ2-1, with a weak D call TRBD2 (5 bases). CDR3 length: 15 residues. V was pared by 3 bases and J by 2 bases, with 11 bases between. Germline CDR1 and CDR2: SGHTA and FQGNSA. The CDR3 nucleotides read TGTGCCAGCAGCTTTAGAGCGGATACCTACAATGAGCAGTTCTTC. As protein: CASSFRADTYNEQFF.

Many counts were recorded for this clonotype. J is TRBJ2-6 and V is TRBV7-2; D is uncertain. The CDR3 runs to 16 residues. Trimming took 0 bases from V and 1 from J, leaving 7 bases between them. The germline gives CDR1 SGHTA, CDR2 FQGNSA. The CDR3, as DNA: TGTGCCAGCAGCTTAGCAGCGTTTTCTGGGGCCAACGTCCTGACTTTC. It codes for CASSLAAFSGANVLTF.

The chain uses TRBV4-1 and TRBJ2-2, with D unresolved. This CDR3 has 13 residues. Germline CDR1 reads MGHRA; CDR2 reads YSYEKL. Trimming removed 0 bases from V and 8 bases from J, with 7 bases in between. In DNA, the CDR3 is TGCGCCAGCAGCCAAGATCTTGGAGGGGAGCTGTTTTTT. This gives the protein CASSQDLGGELFF.

This clonotype was seen only a few times. The chain employs TRBV7-6 and TRBJ2-2, with 8 bases that match TRBD2. CDR1 and CDR2 from the germline V gene are SGHVS and FNYEAQ. V lost 5 bases, J lost 7 bases, and 9 bases stayed unmatched. The CDR3 length is 15 residues. The chain's CDR3 is CASSRAGVIDGELFF. CDR3 nucleotides: TGTGCCAGCAGCCGAGCGGGAGTTATAGACGGGGAGCTGTTTTTT.

The table lists this clonotype with a few counts. The chain joins TRBV28 to TRBJ1-1; no definite D call. The V end lost 4 bases, the J end lost 4 bases, and 13 bases lay between the germline ends. The germline V gene has CDR1 MDHEN and CDR2 SYDVKM. This CDR3 has 14 residues. CDR3 in DNA: TGTGCCAGCAGTTCTCCAGAGGGTTTCACTGAAGCTTTCTTT. Protein: CASSSPEGFTEAFF. Variable domain in full (rest from reference TRBV28 and TRBJ1-1): DVKVTQSSRYLVKRTGEKVFLECVQDMDHENMFWYRQDPGLGLRLIYFSYDVKMKEKGDIPEGYSVSREKKERFSLILESASTNQTSMYLCASSSPEGFTEAFFGQGTRLTVV.

The chain employs TRBV7-9 and TRBJ2-2; unclear D gene. The CDR3 length is 13 residues. CDR1 is SEHNR, CDR2 FQNEAQ, per germline (reference sequence). V gave up 4 bases and J gave up 5 bases, with 8 bases separating them. In DNA form, the CDR3 reads TGTGCCAGCAGCTCGATCAGGACCGGGGAGCTGTTTTTT. This translates into CASSSIRTGELFF.

This clonotype was seen ten or more times. This chain joins TRBV7-2 and TRBJ1-5; no clear D gene. V lost 1 base, J lost 7 bases, and 8 bases lay in between. The CDR3 totals 13 residues. CDR1 SGHTA and CDR2 FQGNSA come from the germline V gene. The CDR3 bases are TGTGCCAGCAGCTTAGTAGCCGGCCAGCCCCAGCATTTT. This codes for CASSLVAGQPQHF.

This chain uses TRBV6-2 or TRBV6-3 with TRBJ1-5; the D gene is possibly TRBD1 (6 bases). Germline V gene lookup returns CDR1 MNHEY and CDR2 SVGEGT. V shed 6 bases and J shed 0 bases, with 12 bases lying between them. The CDR3 covers 15 residues. The DNA of the CDR3 is TGTGCCAGCAGACCACAGGGATATAGCAATCAGCCCCAGCATTTT. The encoded protein is CASRPQGYSNQPQHF.